This TCR beta chain was observed in a study of T cells in localized non-small cell lung cancer. The CDR3 extends over 14 amino acids. Germline CDR1 and CDR2: LNHDA and SQIVND (reference sequence). V shed 2 bases, J shed 5 bases, and the junction held 5 bases outside the gene matches. About this clone itself: Its specificity is not known.

Study results and limitations: Clonality of T cells reached its maximum in uninvolved adjacent lung, surpassing tumor. Increased T cell density in blood showed an association with longer overall survival. As only one tumor region underwent sequencing, heterogeneity remains possible.

Libraries were prepared by immunoSEQ multiplex PCR; TCRdb keeps only in-frame clonotypes and omits some of them. The table shows 20,000 to 25,000 clones, with 88% occurring only once. J is TRBJ1-1 and V is TRBV19, with 7 bases aligning to TRBD1. Sequencing was performed on PBMCs, taken before any cancer treatment. The origin of this receptor is a man aged 35 to 69 with stage II squamous cell lung carcinoma. The CDR3: CASSIKGGQTEAFF. The CDR3 nucleotides are TGTGCCAGTAGTATAAAGGGGGGACAGACTGAAGCTTTCTTT. Full variable domain (outside the CDR3, taken from reference TRBV19 and TRBJ1-1): DGGITQSPKYLFRKEGQNVTLSCEQNLNHDAMYWYRQDPGQGLRLIYYSQIVNDFQKGDIAEGYSVSREKKESFPLTVTSAQKNPTAFYLCASSIKGGQTEAFFGQGTRLTVV.